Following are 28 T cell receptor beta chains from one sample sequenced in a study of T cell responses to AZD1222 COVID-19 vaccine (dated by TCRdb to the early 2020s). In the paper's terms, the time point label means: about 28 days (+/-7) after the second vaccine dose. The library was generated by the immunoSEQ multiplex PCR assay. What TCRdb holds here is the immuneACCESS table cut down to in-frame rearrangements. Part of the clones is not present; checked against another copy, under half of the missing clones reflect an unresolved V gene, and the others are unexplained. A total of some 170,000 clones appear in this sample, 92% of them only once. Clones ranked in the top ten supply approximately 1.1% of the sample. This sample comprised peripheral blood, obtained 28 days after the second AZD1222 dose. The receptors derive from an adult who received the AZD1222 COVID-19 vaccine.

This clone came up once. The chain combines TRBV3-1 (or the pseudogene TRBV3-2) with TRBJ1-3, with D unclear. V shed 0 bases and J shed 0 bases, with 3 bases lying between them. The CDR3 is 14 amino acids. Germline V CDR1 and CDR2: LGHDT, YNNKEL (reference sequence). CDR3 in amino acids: CASSQESSGNTIYF. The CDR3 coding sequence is TGTGCCAGCAGCCAAGAGAGCTCTGGAAACACCATATATTTT.

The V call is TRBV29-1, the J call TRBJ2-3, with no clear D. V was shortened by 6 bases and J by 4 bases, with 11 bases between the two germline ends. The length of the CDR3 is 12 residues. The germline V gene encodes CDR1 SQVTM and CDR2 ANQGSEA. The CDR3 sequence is CSVDRSPDTQYF. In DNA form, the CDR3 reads TGCAGCGTAGACCGTTCCCCAGATACGCAGTATTTT.

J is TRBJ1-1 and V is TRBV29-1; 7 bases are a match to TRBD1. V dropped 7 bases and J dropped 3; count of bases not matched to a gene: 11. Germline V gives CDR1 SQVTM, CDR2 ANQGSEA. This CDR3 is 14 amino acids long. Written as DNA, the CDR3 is TGCAGCGGTCGACGGACAGGCAAAGACACTGAAGCTTTCTTT. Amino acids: CSGRRTGKDTEAFF. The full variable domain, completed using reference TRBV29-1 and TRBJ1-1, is SAVISQKPSRDICQRGTSLTIQCQVDSQVTMMFWYRQQPGQSLTLIATANQGSEATYESGFVIDKFPISRPNLTFSTLTVSNMSPEDSSIYLCSGRRTGKDTEAFFGQGTRLTVV.

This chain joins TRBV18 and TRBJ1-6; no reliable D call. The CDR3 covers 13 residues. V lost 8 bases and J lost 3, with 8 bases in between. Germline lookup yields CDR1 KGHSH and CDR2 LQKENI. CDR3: CASARDYNSPLHF. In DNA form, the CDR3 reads TGTGCCAGCGCCCGAGACTATAATTCACCCCTCCACTTT.

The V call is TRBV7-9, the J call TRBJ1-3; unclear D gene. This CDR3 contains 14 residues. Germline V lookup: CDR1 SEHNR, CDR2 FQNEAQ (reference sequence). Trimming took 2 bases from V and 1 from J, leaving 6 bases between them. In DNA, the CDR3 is TGTGCCAGCAGCTTACGGGAATCTGGAAACACCATATATTTT. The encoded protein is CASSLRESGNTIYF.

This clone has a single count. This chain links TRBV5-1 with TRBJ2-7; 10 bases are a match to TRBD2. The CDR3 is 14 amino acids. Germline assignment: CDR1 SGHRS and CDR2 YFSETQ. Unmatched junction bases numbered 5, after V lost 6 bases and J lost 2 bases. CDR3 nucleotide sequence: TGCGCCAGCAAACCTACTAGCGGGACCTACGAGCAGTACTTC. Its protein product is CASKPTSGTYEQYF.

The CDR3 spells CASSQVGHRDSNYGYTF. The CDR3 coding sequence is TGCGCCAGCAGCCAAGTGGGACACCGGGACAGTAACTATGGCTACACCTTC. The chain joins TRBV4-1 to TRBJ1-2, with 7 nucleotides matching TRBD1. Looked up from germline, CDR1 is MGHRA and CDR2 is YSYEKL. J gave up 1 base and V 1 base, and 9 bases lay outside the gene matches. The CDR3 runs 17 residues.

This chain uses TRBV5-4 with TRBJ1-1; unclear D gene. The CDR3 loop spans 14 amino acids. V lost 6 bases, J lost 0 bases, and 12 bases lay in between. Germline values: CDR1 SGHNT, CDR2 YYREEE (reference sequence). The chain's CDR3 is CASTMVGMNTEAFF. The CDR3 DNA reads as TGTGCCAGCACCATGGTTGGGATGAACACTGAAGCTTTCTTT.

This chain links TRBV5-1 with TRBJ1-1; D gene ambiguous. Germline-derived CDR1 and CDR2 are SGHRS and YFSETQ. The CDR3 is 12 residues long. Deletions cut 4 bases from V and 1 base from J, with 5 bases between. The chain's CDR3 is CASSEANTEAFF. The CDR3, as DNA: TGCGCCAGCAGCGAAGCGAACACTGAAGCTTTCTTT.

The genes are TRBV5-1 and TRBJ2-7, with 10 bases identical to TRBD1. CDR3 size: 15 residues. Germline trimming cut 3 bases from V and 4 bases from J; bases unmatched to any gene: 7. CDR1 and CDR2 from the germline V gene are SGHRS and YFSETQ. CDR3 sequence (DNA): TGCGCCAGCAGCTCCACCCCGGGACAGGGGTACGAGCAGTACTTC. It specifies CASSSTPGQGYEQYF.

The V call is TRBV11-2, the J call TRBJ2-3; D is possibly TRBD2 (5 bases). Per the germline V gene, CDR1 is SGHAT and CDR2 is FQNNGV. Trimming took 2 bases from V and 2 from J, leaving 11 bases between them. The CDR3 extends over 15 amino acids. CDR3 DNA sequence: TGTGCCAGCAGCTTAAGTGTCGGGAACACAGATACGCAGTATTTT. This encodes CASSLSVGNTDTQYF.

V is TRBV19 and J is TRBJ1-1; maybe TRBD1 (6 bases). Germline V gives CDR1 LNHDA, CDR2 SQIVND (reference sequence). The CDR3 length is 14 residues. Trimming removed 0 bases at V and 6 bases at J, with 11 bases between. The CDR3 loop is CASSIEGGDAEAFF. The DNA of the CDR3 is TGTGCCAGTAGTATAGAGGGGGGCGACGCTGAAGCTTTCTTT.

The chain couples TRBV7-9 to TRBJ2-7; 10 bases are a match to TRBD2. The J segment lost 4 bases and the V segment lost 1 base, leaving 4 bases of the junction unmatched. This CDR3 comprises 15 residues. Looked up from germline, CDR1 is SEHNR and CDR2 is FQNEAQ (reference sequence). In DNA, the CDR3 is TGTGCCAGCAGCTTAGTAGCGGGGGGACTATACGAGCAGTACTTC. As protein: CASSLVAGGLYEQYF.

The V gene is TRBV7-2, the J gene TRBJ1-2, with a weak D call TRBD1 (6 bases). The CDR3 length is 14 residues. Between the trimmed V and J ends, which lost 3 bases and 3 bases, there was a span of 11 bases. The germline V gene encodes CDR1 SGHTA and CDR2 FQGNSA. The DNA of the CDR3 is TGTGCCAGCAGCTTGAGACAGGCGGACTATGGCTACACCTTC. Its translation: CASSLRQADYGYTF. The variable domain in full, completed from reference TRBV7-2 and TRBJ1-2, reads GAGVSQSPSNKVTEKGKDVELRCDPISGHTALYWYRQSLGQGLEFLIYFQGNSAPDKSGLPSDRFSAERTGGSVSTLTIQRTQQEDSAVYLCASSLRQADYGYTFGSGTRLTVV.

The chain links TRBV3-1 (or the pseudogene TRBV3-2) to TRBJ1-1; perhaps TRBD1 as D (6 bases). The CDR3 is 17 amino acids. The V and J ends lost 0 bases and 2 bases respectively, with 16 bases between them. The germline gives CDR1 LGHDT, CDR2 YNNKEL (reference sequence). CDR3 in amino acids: CASSQDFDRNSNTEAFF. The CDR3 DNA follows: TGTGCCAGCAGCCAAGATTTTGACAGGAACTCAAACACTGAAGCTTTCTTT.

The CDR3 is CASSPTENTEAFF. The CDR3 DNA reads as TGTGCCAGCAGTCCCACAGAGAACACTGAAGCTTTCTTT. The chain couples TRBV6-6 to TRBJ1-1, with D unclear. This CDR3 spans 13 amino acids. V lost 5 bases to trimming and J lost 1 base, with 8 bases between them. Germline assignment: CDR1 MNHNY and CDR2 SVGAGI (reference sequence).

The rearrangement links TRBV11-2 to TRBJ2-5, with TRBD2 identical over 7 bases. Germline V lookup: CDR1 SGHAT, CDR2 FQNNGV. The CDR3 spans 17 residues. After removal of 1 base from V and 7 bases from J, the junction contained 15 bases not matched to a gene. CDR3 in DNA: TGTGCCAGCAGCTTAGGAGGTAGCGGGTTATACAAGGCGACCCAGTACTTC. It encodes CASSLGGSGLYKATQYF.

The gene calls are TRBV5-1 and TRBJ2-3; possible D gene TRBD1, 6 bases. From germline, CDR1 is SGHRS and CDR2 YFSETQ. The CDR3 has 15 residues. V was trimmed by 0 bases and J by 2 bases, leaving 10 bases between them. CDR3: CASSLAGQITDTQYF. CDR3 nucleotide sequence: TGCGCCAGCAGCTTGGCCGGACAGATCACAGATACGCAGTATTTT.

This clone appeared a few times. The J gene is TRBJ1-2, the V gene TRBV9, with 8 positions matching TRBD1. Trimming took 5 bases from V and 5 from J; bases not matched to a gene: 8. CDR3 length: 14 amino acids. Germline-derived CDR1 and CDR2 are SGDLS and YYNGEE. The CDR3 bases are TGTGCCAGCAGTCCCGGGACAGGCTTATATGGCTACACCTTC. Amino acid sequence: CASSPGTGLYGYTF.

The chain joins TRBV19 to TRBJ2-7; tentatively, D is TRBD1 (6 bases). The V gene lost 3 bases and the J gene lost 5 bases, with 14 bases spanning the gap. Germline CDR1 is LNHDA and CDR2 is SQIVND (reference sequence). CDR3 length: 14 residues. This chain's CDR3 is CASSISGGSDEQYF. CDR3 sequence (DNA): TGTGCCAGTAGTATCTCTGGGGGCTCGGACGAGCAGTACTTC.

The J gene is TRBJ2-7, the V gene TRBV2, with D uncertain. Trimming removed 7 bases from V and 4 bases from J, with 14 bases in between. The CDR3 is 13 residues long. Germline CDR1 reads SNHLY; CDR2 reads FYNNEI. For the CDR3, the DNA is TGTGCCAGCAAGAAGGTACAACAGTACGAGCAGTACTTC. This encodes CASKKVQQYEQYF.

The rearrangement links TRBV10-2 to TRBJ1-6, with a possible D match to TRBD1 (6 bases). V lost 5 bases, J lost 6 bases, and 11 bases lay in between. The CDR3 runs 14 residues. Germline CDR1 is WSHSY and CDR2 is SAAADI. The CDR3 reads CASSPQGPNSPLHF. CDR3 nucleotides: TGCGCCAGCAGTCCACAGGGCCCTAATTCACCCCTCCACTTT.

The chain's CDR3 is CASKGVPYTEAFF. The CDR3 coding sequence is TGTGCCAGCAAGGGGGTTCCGTACACTGAAGCTTTCTTT. The rearrangement uses TRBV28 and TRBJ1-1; a possible D gene is TRBD1 (6 bases). The germline V gene encodes CDR1 MDHEN and CDR2 SYDVKM. The CDR3 contains 13 residues. Deletions cut 7 bases from V and 3 bases from J, with 12 bases between.

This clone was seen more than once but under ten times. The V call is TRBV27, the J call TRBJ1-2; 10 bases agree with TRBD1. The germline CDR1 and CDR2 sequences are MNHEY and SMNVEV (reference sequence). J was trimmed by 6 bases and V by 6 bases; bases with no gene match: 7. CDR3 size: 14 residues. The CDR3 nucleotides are TGTGCCAGCAGCAGTTGGACAGGGGGGAATGGCTACACCTTC. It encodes CASSSWTGGNGYTF.

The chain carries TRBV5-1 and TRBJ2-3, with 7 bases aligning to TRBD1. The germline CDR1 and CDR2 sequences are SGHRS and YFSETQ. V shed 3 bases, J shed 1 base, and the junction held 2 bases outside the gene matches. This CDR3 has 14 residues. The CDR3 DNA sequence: TGCGCCAGCAGCTCCGGGACAGGCACAGATACGCAGTATTTT. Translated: CASSSGTGTDTQYF.

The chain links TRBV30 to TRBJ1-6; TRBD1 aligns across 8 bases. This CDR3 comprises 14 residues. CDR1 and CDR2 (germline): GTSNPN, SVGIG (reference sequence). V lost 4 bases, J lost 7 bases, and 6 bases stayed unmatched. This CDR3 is CAWNPGQGNSPLHF. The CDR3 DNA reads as TGTGCCTGGAACCCCGGACAGGGAAATTCACCCCTCCACTTT.

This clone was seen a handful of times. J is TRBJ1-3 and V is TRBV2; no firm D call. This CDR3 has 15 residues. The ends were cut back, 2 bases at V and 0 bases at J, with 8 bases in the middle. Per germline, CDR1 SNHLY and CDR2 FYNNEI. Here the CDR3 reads CASSEIAFSGNTIYF. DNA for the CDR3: TGTGCCAGCAGTGAAATCGCCTTCTCTGGAAACACCATATATTTT.

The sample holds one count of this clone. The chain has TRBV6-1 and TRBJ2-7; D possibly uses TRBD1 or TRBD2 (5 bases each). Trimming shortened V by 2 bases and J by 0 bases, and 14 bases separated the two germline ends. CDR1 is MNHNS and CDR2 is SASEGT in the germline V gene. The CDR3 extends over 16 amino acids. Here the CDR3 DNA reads TGTGCCAGCAGTGAAACGGGGACGGAATTCTCCTACGAGCAGTACTTC. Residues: CASSETGTEFSYEQYF.